The sequence of this TCR beta chain was determined in a study of blood T cell repertoires in COVID-19. Study in general: PBMCs, B-cell-depleted T cells, or T cells were the source of the cDNA or gDNA that made up the material.

As originally analysed: How many nucleated cells were present was estimated from reference gene primer amplification. The data were produced by immunoSEQ multiplex PCR, yet TCRdb's version contains in-frame clones alone and is incomplete. The DNA gave D and trimming, while V, J and clone size come from that table. The table has 220,000 or so clones, around 87% seen once. The CDR3 runs to 14 residues. Germline trimming cut 6 bases from V and 8 bases from J; bases unmatched to any gene: 9. The germline V gene has CDR1 SEHNR and CDR2 FQNEAQ (reference sequence). This receptor was identified in a woman between 18 and 29 years old in a cohort exposed to, infected with or recovered from COVID-19 (not recorded which). The chain couples TRBV7-9 to TRBJ1-4; 7 bases align to TRBD1. Sequencing was done on a sample of PBMCs or T cells enriched from blood (not recorded which). CDR3 residues: CASRPDRVTEKLFF. The DNA of the CDR3 is TGTGCCAGCAGGCCCGACAGGGTTACAGAAAAACTGTTTTTT.